A selection of T cell receptor beta chains follows, all from one sample in a study of cytomegalovirus exposure and HLA in healthy donors. Sequencing was performed with immunoSEQ multiplex PCR; in TCRdb, only in-frame clones are kept and a portion is missing. The sample holds some 250,000 clones; about 81% are singletons and the top ten take around 5.7%. Material: PBMCs. Source of these receptors: a woman aged 35 to 49 in good health and CMV-seropositive. Each CDR3 is given with its conserved first and last residue. Each record gives: V gene, J gene, CDR3 protein.

>TRBV5-1|TRBJ2-1
CATAGTSISNEQFF
>TRBV11-2|TRBJ1-6
CASSPSSYNSPLHF
>TRBV9|TRBJ2-1
CASSMSGGGLLSSYNEQFF
>TRBV14|TRBJ1-1
CASSQLVAGGTEAFF
>TRBV2|TRBJ2-3
CASRRDSTDTQYF
>TRBV10-3|TRBJ2-1
CAISGGVLYNEQFF
>TRBV5-4|TRBJ1-5
CASSWGGSQPQHF
>TRBV6-1|TRBJ1-5
CASGGVGQPQHF
>TRBV5-5|TRBJ2-3
CASSFARGGAPDTQYF
>TRBV5-5|TRBJ2-5
CASSPGGTTQETQYF
>TRBV4-2|TRBJ2-1
CASSQDGTSGGFNEQFF